A single sample gave rise to the 3 T cell receptor beta chains below, sequenced in a study of blood T cells in healthy people across ages. A second roughly 6 to 11 cycle PCR used barcoded and J-beta primers. MiXCR, run by TCRdb on the 5' RACE reads, gives a single entry per CDR3 protein. The sample holds about 1 million distinct CDR3 sequences, around 45% seen once. Sequenced: blood. The receptors were gathered from a woman aged 60-70 years in good health.

In its sample, this clonotype was seen a few times. The chain links TRBV27 to TRBJ2-4; either TRBD1 or TRBD2 may fit D (7 bases each). The CDR3 length is 13 residues. Germline CDR1 and CDR2: MNHEY and SMNVEV (reference sequence). The germline V and J ends were trimmed by 5 bases and 13 bases, with 18 bases remaining between them. The CDR3 protein is CASSPGQAGEQYF. The DNA of the CDR3 is TGTGCCAGCAGTCCCGGACAGGCGGGGGAGCAGTACTTC.

This sequence joins TRBV6-5 and TRBJ2-5; TRBD2 agrees at 10 bases. After removal of 2 bases from V and 5 bases from J, the junction contained 17 bases not matched to a gene. The CDR3 has 19 residues. Germline V gene data show CDR1 as MNHEY and CDR2 as SVGAGI. The CDR3 nucleotides are TGTGCCAGCAGTTACAGTCCCATTGCGAGCGGGAGGGCCCGGGAGACCCAGTACTTC. Protein sequence: CASSYSPIASGRARETQYF.

V usage is TRBV20-1 and J usage is TRBJ2-1, with unresolved D. CDR1 and CDR2 (germline): DFQATT, SNEGSKA (reference sequence). The CDR3 loop spans 10 amino acids. Trimming removed 3 bases from V and 12 bases from J, with 9 bases in between. CDR3 region: CSARSPRQFF. CDR3 sequence (DNA): TGCAGTGCTAGGTCCCCGCGGCAGTTCTTC.